This T cell receptor (beta chain) is from a study of T cells after yellow fever vaccination. Study-wide background: Fractions of limited cellularity were prepared by means of SMART-Seq v4 Ultra Low Input. Overall study findings and caveats: Weaker in magnitude, the secondary response showed a faster peak on day 5 versus 15. Most clones from primary vaccination were detected again post-booster (about 96% CD4, 88% CD8). There was a small share of clonotypes that showed up in both the CD4 and CD8 compartments.

This clonotype was detected only a few times. Its target is not known. The germline V and J ends were trimmed by 5 bases and 1 base, with 8 bases remaining between them. This CDR3 spans 13 amino acids. Germline V gene lookup returns CDR1 LNHDA and CDR2 SQIVND (reference sequence). TCRdb re-called the 5' RACE reads with MiXCR, one entry per CDR3 protein. The sample lists roughly 340,000 distinct CDR3 sequences, roughly 4% seen once, with approximately 24% in the top ten. V and J are TRBV19 and TRBJ1-1, with unresolved D. The clonotype was recovered from a young man who received the YFV17D yellow fever vaccine. The sample in question was PBMCs, obtained 5 days after the yellow fever booster vaccination. DNA for the CDR3: TGTGCCAGTAGTGAAGATTGGAACACTGAAGCTTTCTTT. Encoded protein: CASSEDWNTEAFF.